This TCR beta chain was found in a study of control samples from healthy donors and cancer patients. Produced via immunoSEQ multiplex PCR; TCRdb's table is partial and in-frame only. The sample shows about 60,000 clones, over 75% of them seen only once. The specimen sequenced was PBMCs. This TCR came from a woman in her 50s with colorectal cancer.

CDR3 in amino acids: CASSIARKNIQYF. DNA of the CDR3: TGTGCCAGTAGTATAGCTCGGAAAAACATTCAGTACTTC. The chain links TRBV19 to TRBJ2-4, with D unresolved. Germline V gives CDR1 LNHDA, CDR2 SQIVND (reference sequence). The ends were cut back, 1 base at V and 4 bases at J, with 5 bases in the middle. The CDR3 is made up of 13 amino acids.